This T cell receptor beta chain was found in a study of blood T cell repertoires in COVID-19. Overall study context: Acute and convalescent COVID-19 samples came from the United States, Italy and Spain. Sample material is recorded as cDNA or gDNA derived from T cells, B-cell-depleted T cells, or PBMCs.

In the authors' workflow: Quantification of nucleated cells was approximated via reference gene primer amplification. Here immunoSEQ multiplex PCR was the method, and the copy in TCRdb shows in-frame clones only, minus some. V and J calls and clone size come straight from that table; D and trimming were deduced from the DNA. The data show some 190,000 clones, with 88% seen just once and around 1.7% held by the top ten. V lost 3 bases to trimming and J lost 1 base; unmatched junction nucleotides: 7. The length of the CDR3 is 17 residues. Germline lookup yields CDR1 LNHDA and CDR2 SQIVND (reference sequence).

Sequenced: peripheral blood. The receptor was isolated from a man younger than 35 with active or convalescent COVID-19. The chain recombines TRBV19 with TRBJ1-5; 9 nucleotides agree with TRBD1. CDR3 sequence (DNA): TGTGCCAGTAGTATGTCGGGGACAGGGTCGAGCAATCAGCCCCAGCATTTT. Protein product: CASSMSGTGSSNQPQHF. The full variable domain, completed using reference TRBV19 and TRBJ1-5, is DGGITQSPKYLFRKEGQNVTLSCEQNLNHDAMYWYRQDPGQGLRLIYYSQIVNDFQKGDIAEGYSVSREKKESFPLTVTSAQKNPTAFYLCASSMSGTGSSNQPQHFGDGTRLSIL.